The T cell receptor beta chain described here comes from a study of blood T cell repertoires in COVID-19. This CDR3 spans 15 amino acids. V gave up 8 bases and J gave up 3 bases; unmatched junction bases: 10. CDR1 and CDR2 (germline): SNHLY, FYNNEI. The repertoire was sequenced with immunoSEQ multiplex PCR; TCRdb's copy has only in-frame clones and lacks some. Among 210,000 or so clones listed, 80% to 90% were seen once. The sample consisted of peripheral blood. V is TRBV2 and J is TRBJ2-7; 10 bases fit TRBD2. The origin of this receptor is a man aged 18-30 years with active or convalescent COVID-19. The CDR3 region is CASLLGLAGDYEQYF. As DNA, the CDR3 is TGTGCCAGCCTTTTGGGGCTAGCGGGAGACTACGAGCAGTACTTC.